Listed below are T cell receptor beta chains from one sample, sequenced in a study of cytomegalovirus exposure and HLA in healthy donors. Repertoires were generated with immunoSEQ multiplex PCR, while TCRdb's copy carries only in-frame clones and drops some. The sample yields about 150,000 clones, approximately 86% seen once. The sequenced sample consisted of PBMCs. The origin of the receptors is a man aged 18 to 35 in good health and CMV-seropositive. Both conserved end residues are part of each CDR3. A D gene is named only where the DNA matches it firmly. Some rows have no size entry. The others give once, few or many, or a class for an expanded clone.

j_gene	d_gene	v_gene	abundance	CDR3aa	CDR3nt
TRBJ2-7	TRBD1	TRBV7-8	once	CASSQDRGYEQYF	TGTGCCAGCAGCCAGGACAGGGGCTACGAGCAGTACTTC
TRBJ2-7	NA	TRBV21-1	NA	CASSGGWRGPSYEQYF	TGTGCCAGCAGCGGGGGCTGGAGGGGGCCCTCCTACGAGCAGTACTTC
TRBJ2-7	NA	TRBV4-3	NA	CASSQESDSPYEQYF	TGCGCCAGCAGCCAAGAAAGTGACAGTCCCTACGAGCAGTACTTC
TRBJ1-5	NA	TRBV11-2	NA	CASSLDGAIWGNQPQHF	TGTGCCAGCAGCTTAGATGGGGCGATTTGGGGCAATCAGCCCCAGCATTTT
TRBJ2-7	TRBD2	TRBV5-1	NA	CASRLAGGREQYF	TGCGCCAGCAGACTAGCGGGAGGGAGGGAGCAGTACTTC
TRBJ1-2	NA	TRBV14	few	CASSQEALPNYGYTF	TGTGCCAGCAGCCAAGAAGCACTCCCTAACTATGGCTACACCTTC
TRBJ1-6	NA	TRBV11-1	NA	CASSFSSGYNSPLHF	TGTGCCAGCAGCTTTAGTAGTGGCTATAATTCACCCCTCCACTTT
TRBJ2-3	NA	TRBV6-5	NA	CASSLGAHTDTQYF	TGTGCCAGCTCGCTGGGGGCGCACACAGATACGCAGTATTTT
TRBJ1-2	TRBD1	TRBV6-6	NA	CASSYTFDRAVHGYTF	TGTGCCAGCAGTTACACTTTCGACAGGGCTGTCCATGGCTACACCTTC
TRBJ2-1	NA	TRBV7-6	NA	CASSIARGRIYNEQFF	TGTGCCAGCAGCATCGCCCGCGGGCGTATCTACAATGAGCAGTTCTTC
TRBJ2-1	NA	TRBV19	NA	CASSIRDKGSYNEQFF	TGTGCCAGTAGTATACGGGACAAGGGCAGTTACAATGAGCAGTTCTTC
TRBJ1-3	TRBD1	TRBV6-4	NA	CASRPLGQAPGNTIYF	TGTGCCAGCAGACCCCTAGGACAGGCACCCGGAAACACCATATATTTT
TRBJ1-1	NA	TRBV9	NA	CASSVQLNTEAFF	TGTGCCAGCAGCGTACAGTTAAACACTGAAGCTTTCTTT
TRBJ1-3	TRBD1	TRBV6-5	NA	CASRGDRSSGNTIYF	TGTGCCAGCAGGGGGGACAGAAGCTCTGGAAACACCATATATTTT
TRBJ2-7	NA	TRBV5-1	NA	CASSPDSAYEQYF	TGCGCCAGCTCCCCGGACTCCGCCTACGAGCAGTACTTC
TRBJ2-7	NA	TRBV2	NA	CATVRDWNYEQYF	TGTGCCACCGTCCGGGACTGGAACTACGAGCAGTACTTC
TRBJ1-5	TRBD1	TRBV6-5	NA	CASRHRQGSNQPQHF	TGTGCCAGCAGACATAGACAGGGGAGCAATCAGCCCCAGCATTTT
TRBJ2-7	NA	TRBV20-1	NA	CSASRSYEQYF	TGCAGTGCTAGTCGGTCCTACGAGCAGTACTTC
TRBJ1-3	TRBD1	TRBV7-9	NA	CASSLGQGGPGNTIYF	TGTGCCAGCAGCTTAGGACAGGGGGGCCCTGGAAACACCATATATTTT
TRBJ1-2	NA	TRBV5-3	NA	CARSLGRTYGYTF	TGTGCCAGAAGCTTGGGACGGACTTATGGCTACACCTTC
TRBJ2-3	TRBD2	TRBV11-2	NA	CASSLDLAGGTDTQYF	TGTGCCAGCAGCTTGGATCTAGCGGGCGGTACAGATACGCAGTATTTT
TRBJ2-7	NA	TRBV6-1	once	CASSGGTGTTYEQYF	TGTGCCAGCAGTGGCGGCACAGGCACTACCTACGAGCAGTACTTC
TRBJ2-7	NA	TRBV14	NA	CASSQAGTYEQYF	TGTGCCAGCAGCCAAGCGGGGACCTACGAGCAGTACTTC
TRBJ1-1	TRBD1	TRBV30	NA	CAWSRGQMNTEAFF	TGTGCCTGGAGTAGGGGACAGATGAACACTGAAGCTTTCTTT
TRBJ2-5	NA	TRBV11-2	NA	CASSGGVGETQYF	TGTGCCAGCAGCGGAGGGGTTGGAGAGACCCAGTACTTC
TRBJ1-5	TRBD1	TRBV6-5	NA	CASSPSTGVQPQHF	TGTGCCAGCAGTCCATCTACAGGGGTGCAGCCCCAGCATTTT
TRBJ2-5	NA	TRBV19	NA	CASSISGGKETQYF	TGTGCCAGTAGTATATCGGGGGGCAAGGAGACCCAGTACTTC
TRBJ2-7	NA	TRBV27	NA	CASRFGYEQYF	TGTGCCAGCCGCTTCGGTTACGAGCAGTACTTC
TRBJ1-3	NA	TRBV9	NA	CASSDRQEGPGNTIYF	TGTGCCAGCAGCGACCGACAGGAAGGACCTGGAAACACCATATATTTT
TRBJ2-7	TRBD1	TRBV15	NA	CATSTQGQGIPYEQYF	TGTGCCACCAGCACCCAGGGACAGGGGATTCCCTACGAGCAGTACTTC
TRBJ2-7	TRBD2	TRBV27	NA	CASSLSLAGNRYEQYF	TGTGCCAGCAGTTTATCCCTAGCGGGAAATCGGTACGAGCAGTACTTC
TRBJ2-5	TRBD1	TRBV5-1	NA	CASSLGQGAWETQYF	TGCGCCAGCAGCTTGGGACAGGGGGCCTGGGAGACCCAGTACTTC
TRBJ2-1	NA	TRBV6-1	NA	CASRRTLHEVNEQFF	TGTGCCAGCAGAAGGACACTCCACGAGGTCAATGAGCAGTTCTTC
TRBJ2-1	TRBD2	TRBV7-3	few	CASSSGAGGYNEQFF	TGTGCCAGCAGCTCTGGGGCGGGGGGCTACAATGAGCAGTTCTTC
TRBJ2-1	TRBD2	TRBV2	NA	CASKSSGGYNEQFF	TGTGCCAGCAAGAGTAGCGGGGGATACAATGAGCAGTTCTTC
TRBJ2-3	TRBD2	TRBV5-6	NA	CASSRTRGLSFTDTQYF	TGTGCCAGCAGCAGAACCCGGGGACTATCATTCACAGATACGCAGTATTTT
TRBJ1-1	NA	TRBV11-2	NA	CASSREGYTEAFF	TGTGCCAGCAGCAGGGAGGGTTACACTGAAGCTTTCTTT